Each of the 12 T cell receptor beta chains below was sequenced from the same sample in a study of shared clonotypes between healthy human individuals. The protocol was immunoSEQ multiplex PCR, while the TCRdb copy is restricted to in-frame clones and leaves out a portion. Here the sample spans about 710,000 clones, 72% being singletons. The material sequenced was memory CD4+ T cells sorted from blood. Subset defined: CD45RA-negative fraction. These receptors all stem from a woman in her 30s in good health.

The chain recombines TRBV2 with TRBJ1-4; D uncertain. CDR3 length: 13 amino acids. V was clipped by 8 bases and J by 6 bases, with 13 bases between them. The germline V gene encodes CDR1 SNHLY and CDR2 FYNNEI. The CDR3, as DNA: TGTGCCAGCGCCGGCCGGGCTCATGAAAAACTGTTTTTT. Its translation: CASAGRAHEKLFF.

This clone has at least ten counts. The J gene is TRBJ1-3, the V gene TRBV19; D gene ambiguous. Germline loops: CDR1 LNHDA, CDR2 SQIVND (reference sequence). This CDR3 contains 13 residues. V was shortened by 7 bases and J by 4 bases, with 11 bases between the two germline ends. CDR3 sequence reads: CASKMTPGNTIYF. CDR3 DNA: TGTGCCAGTAAGATGACACCAGGAAACACCATATATTTT.

Turning to this clone: The sample contains more than one DNA sequence encoding this CDR3. The CDR3, as DNA: TGCGCCAGCAGTTTGAGTGTCACAGATACGCAGTATTTT. Its protein is CASSLSVTDTQYF. The rearrangement uses TRBV5-1 and TRBJ2-3; no clear D. The CDR3 covers 13 residues. CDR1 is SGHRS, CDR2 YFSETQ, per germline. The ends were cut back, 5 bases at V and 2 bases at J, with 9 bases in the middle.

V usage is TRBV5-4 and J usage is TRBJ1-2; D call uncertain. Trimming cost V 4 bases and J 8 bases, with 12 bases left between them. The germline gives CDR1 SGHNT, CDR2 YYREEE (reference sequence). The CDR3 contains 12 residues. CDR3 nucleotides: TGTGCCAGCAGCCCAGGAGCGGGGGGCTACACCTTC. Protein product: CASSPGAGGYTF. Full variable domain (missing parts from reference TRBV5-4 and TRBJ1-2): ETGVTQSPTHLIKTRGQQVTLRCSSQSGHNTVSWYQQALGQGPQFIFQYYREEENGRGNFPPRFSGLQFPNYSSELNVNALELDDSALYLCASSPGAGGYTFGSGTRLTVV.

This sequence joins TRBV7-8 and TRBJ2-3; possibly TRBD2 for D (6 bases). The CDR3 sequence is 14 residues long. V gave up 9 bases and J gave up 8 bases, with 21 bases separating them. The germline CDR1 and CDR2 sequences are SGHVS and FQNEAQ. The CDR3: CASRPRGTASTQYF. The CDR3 nucleotides read TGTGCCAGTCGGCCGCGGGGAACAGCGAGTACGCAGTATTTT.

The V call is TRBV5-1, the J call TRBJ2-1, with D unresolved. This CDR3 has 12 residues. The germline V gene has CDR1 SGHRS and CDR2 YFSETQ. Between the trimmed V and J ends, which lost 1 base and 4 bases, there was a span of 3 bases. CDR3 nucleotide sequence: TGCGCCAGCAGCTTGAGATACAATGAGCAGTTCTTC. Residues: CASSLRYNEQFF.

The rearrangement joins TRBV28 to TRBJ1-1, with D uncertain. The CDR3 is made up of 15 amino acids. CDR1 is MDHEN, CDR2 SYDVKM, per germline. V lost 5 bases to trimming and J lost 1 base, with 14 bases between them. CDR3 nucleotide sequence: TGTGCCAGCAGTATCCCCGGCTTGGGGAACACTGAAGCTTTCTTT. Translated, it gives CASSIPGLGNTEAFF.

The CDR3 reads CAWRGGPGYGYTF. CDR3 coding DNA: TGTGCCTGGAGAGGGGGCCCAGGGTATGGCTACACCTTC. The chain uses TRBV30 and TRBJ1-2; the match to TRBD1 covers 7 bases. The J segment lost 5 bases and the V segment lost 3 bases, leaving 6 bases of the junction unmatched. The germline gives CDR1 GTSNPN, CDR2 SVGIG (reference sequence). The CDR3 has 13 residues. Based on the CDR3 plus reference TRBV30 and TRBJ1-2, the full variable domain is SQTIHQWPATLVQPVGSPLSLECTVEGTSNPNLYWYRQAAGRGLQLLFYSVGIGQISSEVPQNLSASRPQDRQFILSSKKLLLSDSGFYLCAWRGGPGYGYTFGSGTRLTVV.

The rearrangement joins TRBV28 to TRBJ1-2; D call uncertain. CDR3 size: 16 residues. V shed 3 bases and J shed 0 bases, with 14 bases lying between them. CDR1 and CDR2 (germline): MDHEN, SYDVKM. The CDR3, as DNA: TGTGCCAGCAGTTTGGATGGTGGGATTTCTAACTATGGCTACACCTTC. Encoded protein: CASSLDGGISNYGYTF.

Turning to this clone: A much larger clone differs by one base, so this may be a read error. This chain uses TRBV5-6 with TRBJ1-2; D uncertain. The V gene lost 4 bases and the J gene lost 2 bases, with 9 bases spanning the gap. Germline CDR1 reads SGHDT; CDR2 reads YYEEEE. This CDR3 has 13 residues. In nucleotides, the CDR3 is TGTGCCAGCAGCCCGGACGGGAACTATGGCTACACCTTC. Its translation is CASSPDGNYGYTF.

V usage is TRBV29-1 and J usage is TRBJ2-5; D might be TRBD2 (5 bases). The germline V gene has CDR1 SQVTM and CDR2 ANQGSEA. V gave up 4 bases and J gave up 5 bases, with 14 bases separating them. The CDR3 extends over 13 amino acids. The chain's CDR3 is CSVGSTGGETQYF. Here the CDR3 DNA reads TGCAGCGTTGGGTCTACGGGCGGGGAGACCCAGTACTTC.

This CDR3 is CASSDMTGPYEQYF. DNA for the CDR3: TGTGCCAGCAGTGATATGACAGGCCCCTACGAGCAGTACTTC. This chain links TRBV25-1 with TRBJ2-7, with D tentatively TRBD1 (6 bases). The germline gives CDR1 MGHDK, CDR2 SYGVNS. V was pared by 3 bases and J by 2 bases, with 11 bases between. This CDR3 has 14 amino acids.